Each of the 4 T cell receptor beta chains below was sequenced from the same sample in a study of blood T cell repertoires in COVID-19. The table came from immunoSEQ multiplex PCR; TCRdb's copy has only in-frame clones and leaves some out. The sample carries fewer than 500,000 clones, approximately 90% recorded once. The sample consisted of PBMCs or T cells enriched from blood (not recorded which). Source of these receptors: a man aged 30-40 years who had recovered from COVID-19.

The chain is built from TRBV5-1 and TRBJ1-2, with 8 bases aligning to TRBD1. Per germline, CDR1 SGHRS and CDR2 YFSETQ. Trimming took 0 bases from V and 2 from J; bases not matched to a gene: 3. The CDR3 covers 15 residues. CDR3 sequence (DNA): TGCGCCAGCAGCTTGGTCTCAGGGGGCAACTATGGCTACACCTTC. This codes for CASSLVSGGNYGYTF.

The chain couples TRBV15 to TRBJ2-2; 7 bases align to TRBD2. V was clipped by 4 bases and J by 3 bases; unmatched bases: 2. The germline gives CDR1 LNHNV, CDR2 YYDKDF (reference sequence). The CDR3 contains 14 residues. CDR3 nucleotide sequence: TGTGCCACCAGCAAGCGGGGCGACACCGGGGAGCTGTTTTTT. As protein: CATSKRGDTGELFF.

This chain connects TRBV6-1 to TRBJ1-2; the D gene is possibly TRBD1 (5 bases). Germline lookup yields CDR1 MNHNS and CDR2 SASEGT. The CDR3 spans 15 residues. V was cut by 2 bases and J by 6 bases, with 16 bases left in between. The CDR3 is CASSESGREADGYTF. The DNA for the CDR3 is TGTGCCAGCAGTGAATCGGGCAGGGAGGCTGATGGCTACACCTTC.

This clone was counted a single time. The J gene is TRBJ2-3, the V gene TRBV6-6; 7 nucleotides align to TRBD2. The CDR3 is 15 amino acids. The V and J ends lost 6 bases and 0 bases, in that order; junction bases with no gene match: 6. Germline V gives CDR1 MNHNY, CDR2 SVGAGI (reference sequence). This CDR3 is CASSRSGASTDTQYF. In DNA, the CDR3 is TGTGCCAGCAGCCGGAGCGGGGCTAGCACAGATACGCAGTATTTT.